This is a list of T cell receptor beta chains from one sample in a study of tumor and adjacent non-tumor tissue in lung cancer. From the multiplex PCR reads, TCRdb called clonotypes with MiXCR, one entry per CDR3 protein. The sample holds 90,000 to 130,000 distinct CDR3 sequences, 84% seen once. The sequenced sample consisted of lung tumor tissue. Receptors originate from a man between 70 and 80 years old with non-small cell lung cancer. Each CDR3 is given with its conserved first and last residue. The order of the fields is D gene, V gene, clone size, J gene, CDR3 protein, CDR3 DNA. D genes are given only for firm matches. Clone size is stated in some rows and not others, as once, few, many or a class when expanded.

d_gene: TRBD2; v_gene: TRBV7-8; abundance: many; j_gene: TRBJ2-7; CDR3aa: CASKAGDEQYF; CDR3nt: TGTGCCAGCAAGGCGGGAGACGAGCAGTACTTC
d_gene: NA; v_gene: TRBV11-3; abundance: NA; j_gene: TRBJ2-7; CDR3aa: CANSLDGTLGEQYF; CDR3nt: TGTGCCAACAGCTTGGACGGGACCCTAGGAGAACAGTACTTC
d_gene: TRBD2; v_gene: TRBV29-1; abundance: NA; j_gene: TRBJ2-7; CDR3aa: CSVDRLAGPLPYEQYF; CDR3nt: TGCAGCGTTGACAGGCTAGCGGGGCCCCTTCCCTACGAGCAGTACTTC
d_gene: NA; v_gene: TRBV20-1; abundance: NA; j_gene: TRBJ1-3; CDR3aa: CSASENRALGNTIYF; CDR3nt: TGCAGTGCTAGTGAAAACAGGGCTCTCGGAAACACCATATATTTT
d_gene: NA; v_gene: TRBV6-1; abundance: NA; j_gene: TRBJ2-7; CDR3aa: CANSFAGEQYF; CDR3nt: TGTGCCAACAGCTTCGCTGGCGAGCAGTACTTC
d_gene: TRBD2; v_gene: TRBV12-3/TRBV12-4; abundance: NA; j_gene: TRBJ2-5; CDR3aa: CASSELAGMVETHYF; CDR3nt: TGTGCCAGCAGCGAGCTAGCGGGAATGGTGGAGACCCACTACTTC
d_gene: TRBD1; v_gene: TRBV10-3; abundance: many; j_gene: TRBJ2-3; CDR3aa: CAISQDRSYTDTQYF; CDR3nt: TGTGCCATCAGCCAGGACAGGAGCTACACAGATACGCAGTATTTT
d_gene: NA; v_gene: TRBV20-1; abundance: NA; j_gene: TRBJ2-7; CDR3aa: CTASSPSYEQYF; CDR3nt: TGCACTGCTAGTTCACCATCCTACGAGCAGTATTTC
d_gene: NA; v_gene: TRBV6-1; abundance: NA; j_gene: TRBJ2-7; CDR3aa: CASTLTAFYKQYF; CDR3nt: TGTGCCAGCACTTTGACAGCATTCTACAAGCAGTACTTC
d_gene: NA; v_gene: TRBV5-5; abundance: NA; j_gene: TRBJ2-7; CDR3aa: CASTLSKRNRTSYDQYF; CDR3nt: TGTGCCAGCACCTTGTCGAAGCGGAACCGAACCTCCTACGATCAGTACTTC
d_gene: NA; v_gene: TRBV28; abundance: NA; j_gene: TRBJ1-5; CDR3aa: CASRGTQGSTQPQHF; CDR3nt: TGTGCCAGCAGAGGGACTCAGGGGAGCACTCAGCCCCAGCATTTT
d_gene: NA; v_gene: TRBV11-2; abundance: NA; j_gene: TRBJ1-2; CDR3aa: CAGNLGVSNYGYIF; CDR3nt: TGTGCCGGCAACTTAGGGGTTTCAAACTATGGCTACATCTTC
d_gene: TRBD2; v_gene: TRBV11-3; abundance: NA; j_gene: TRBJ2-1; CDR3aa: CASSLLGTSGGYYEQFF; CDR3nt: TGTGCCAGCAGCCTCTTAGGGACTAGCGGGGGCTACTATGAGCAATTCTTC
d_gene: NA; v_gene: TRBV5-4; abundance: NA; j_gene: TRBJ1-1; CDR3aa: CASSFDGGWTEAFF; CDR3nt: TGTGCCAGCAGCTTCGACGGGGGATGGACTGAAGCTTTCTTT
d_gene: NA; v_gene: TRBV11-1; abundance: NA; j_gene: TRBJ1-2; CDR3aa: CAISLYRYGYTF; CDR3nt: TGTGCCATCAGTTTATACAGGTATGGCTACACCTTC
d_gene: NA; v_gene: TRBV11-3; abundance: NA; j_gene: TRBJ2-7; CDR3aa: CASSSIGKTGIDEQYF; CDR3nt: TGTGCCAGCAGCTCCATCGGTAAGACAGGAATTGACGAGCAGTACTTC
d_gene: NA; v_gene: TRBV28; abundance: NA; j_gene: TRBJ2-7; CDR3aa: CVNSFRDKGEYF; CDR3nt: TGTGTCAACAGTTTCCGCGACAAGGGAGAGTACTTC
d_gene: TRBD2; v_gene: TRBV6-5; abundance: once; j_gene: TRBJ2-7; CDR3aa: CVSSYSGLAGPPGSEQYF; CDR3nt: TGTGTCAGCAGTTACTCTGGGCTAGCGGGACCCCCAGGATCCGAGCAGTACTTC
d_gene: TRBD1; v_gene: TRBV6-6; abundance: NA; j_gene: TRBJ1-2; CDR3aa: CASRWTGKLYGYTF; CDR3nt: TGTGCCAGCAGGTGGACAGGGAAGCTCTATGGCTACACGTTC
d_gene: NA; v_gene: TRBV5-6; abundance: many; j_gene: TRBJ2-5; CDR3aa: CASSDRGSETQYF; CDR3nt: TGTGCCAGCAGCGATAGGGGGTCGGAGACCCAGTACTTC
d_gene: NA; v_gene: TRBV12-3/TRBV12-4; abundance: NA; j_gene: TRBJ1-6; CDR3aa: CASSLGSRLNLPLHF; CDR3nt: TGTGCCAGCAGTTTGGGGAGTCGTCTTAACTTACCCCTCCACTTT
d_gene: NA; v_gene: TRBV6-5; abundance: many; j_gene: TRBJ1-6; CDR3aa: CATRGASYNSPLHF; CDR3nt: TGTGCCACCAGAGGGGCCTCCTATAATTCACCCCTCCACTTT
d_gene: NA; v_gene: TRBV5-1; abundance: NA; j_gene: TRBJ2-6; CDR3aa: CASTLGWANVLTF; CDR3nt: TGCGCCAGCACGTTGGGCTGGGCCAACGTCCTGACTTTC
d_gene: NA; v_gene: TRBV6-5; abundance: NA; j_gene: TRBJ2-1; CDR3aa: CASSTRSGRYNEQFF; CDR3nt: TGTGCCAGTAGTACCAGGTCAGGGAGGTACAATGAGCAGTTCTTC
d_gene: NA; v_gene: TRBV28; abundance: NA; j_gene: TRBJ2-5; CDR3aa: CASRDQESQYF; CDR3nt: TGTGCCAGCAGGGACCAAGAGAGCCAGTACTTC
d_gene: NA; v_gene: TRBV29-1; abundance: NA; j_gene: TRBJ2-2; CDR3aa: CSADVAEGTGKLFF; CDR3nt: TGCAGCGCCGACGTAGCGGAGGGCACCGGGAAGCTGTTTTTT
d_gene: NA; v_gene: TRBV11-3; abundance: NA; j_gene: TRBJ1-4; CDR3aa: CTSSMTVYGEKLFF; CDR3nt: TGTACCAGCAGTATGACAGTCTATGGTGAAAAACTGTTTTTT
d_gene: NA; v_gene: TRBV29-1; abundance: NA; j_gene: TRBJ1-2; CDR3aa: CSVLQTGAHGYTF; CDR3nt: TGCAGCGTTCTCCAGACAGGAGCCCATGGCTATACCTTC
d_gene: NA; v_gene: TRBV12-3/TRBV12-4; abundance: NA; j_gene: TRBJ2-5; CDR3aa: CASSPLLGTTGPKETQYF; CDR3nt: TGTGCCAGCAGTCCCCTTTTGGGCACCACCGGCCCAAAAGAGACCCAATACTTC
d_gene: TRBD2; v_gene: TRBV11-2; abundance: NA; j_gene: TRBJ2-2; CDR3aa: CPSGPLAGGTGELLF; CDR3nt: TGTCCCAGCGGCCCCCTAGCGGGGGGGACCGGGGAGCTGTTGTTT
d_gene: NA; v_gene: TRBV12-3/TRBV12-4; abundance: NA; j_gene: TRBJ2-3; CDR3aa: CANSLYGVGTDTQYF; CDR3nt: TGTGCCAACAGTTTATATGGGGTGGGCACAGATACGCAGTATTTT
d_gene: NA; v_gene: TRBV11-1; abundance: many; j_gene: TRBJ1-1; CDR3aa: CASSLSAGETEAFF; CDR3nt: TGTGCCAGCAGCTTATCGGCGGGCGAGACTGAAGCTTTCTTT
d_gene: NA; v_gene: TRBV28; abundance: NA; j_gene: TRBJ1-6; CDR3aa: CASSLYRGRNSHLHF; CDR3nt: TGTGCCAGCAGTTTATACCGGGGCCGGAATTCACACCTACACTTT
d_gene: NA; v_gene: TRBV29-1; abundance: few; j_gene: TRBJ1-2; CDR3aa: CSILQTGAYGYTF; CDR3nt: TGCAGCATTCTTCAGACGGGAGCTTATGGCTACACCTTC
d_gene: NA; v_gene: TRBV4-2; abundance: NA; j_gene: TRBJ2-3; CDR3aa: CASSRGTSGRKDTQYF; CDR3nt: TGTGCCAGCAGCCGTGGGACCAGCGGACGCAAAGATACGCAGTATTTT
d_gene: NA; v_gene: TRBV10-1; abundance: NA; j_gene: TRBJ2-3; CDR3aa: CASGESKQAADTQYF; CDR3nt: TGCGCCAGTGGTGAGTCGAAACAGGCCGCGGATACGCAGTATTTT
d_gene: NA; v_gene: TRBV6-1; abundance: NA; j_gene: TRBJ1-1; CDR3aa: CASSEDAIWNMEAFF; CDR3nt: TGTGCCAGCAGTGAAGACGCCATTTGGAACATGGAAGCTTTCTTT
d_gene: TRBD2; v_gene: TRBV29-1; abundance: NA; j_gene: TRBJ2-2; CDR3aa: CSAGVAGGIGVLFF; CDR3nt: TGCAGCGCTGGCGTAGCGGGGGGCATCGGGGTGCTGTTTTTT
d_gene: NA; v_gene: TRBV5-4; abundance: NA; j_gene: TRBJ2-5; CDR3aa: CASNAVGPQETQYF; CDR3nt: TGTGCCAGTAACGCCGTAGGACCGCAAGAGACCCAGTACTTC
d_gene: NA; v_gene: TRBV12-3/TRBV12-4; abundance: NA; j_gene: TRBJ1-2; CDR3aa: CASSYFRALREDGYTF; CDR3nt: TGTGCCAGCAGTTACTTTAGGGCTCTGCGTGAGGATGGCTACACCTTC
d_gene: NA; v_gene: TRBV12-3/TRBV12-4; abundance: NA; j_gene: TRBJ1-1; CDR3aa: CTNSGGARTEASF; CDR3nt: TGTACCAACAGTGGGGGGGCTCGGACTGAAGCTTCCTTT
d_gene: NA; v_gene: TRBV7-9; abundance: NA; j_gene: TRBJ1-6; CDR3aa: CARSFGSDAPLHF; CDR3nt: TGTGCCAGAAGCTTCGGAAGCGACGCACCCCTCCACTTT
d_gene: NA; v_gene: TRBV11-3; abundance: NA; j_gene: TRBJ2-7; CDR3aa: CASSSTGKIGCEEQYF; CDR3nt: TGTGCCAGCAGCTCCACCGGTAAGATAGGATGTGAAGAGCAGTACTTC
d_gene: NA; v_gene: TRBV18; abundance: NA; j_gene: TRBJ2-5; CDR3aa: CASSPGQGETQYF; CDR3nt: TGTGCCAGCTCACCGGGACAAGGAGAGACCCAGTACTTC
d_gene: NA; v_gene: TRBV4-2; abundance: NA; j_gene: TRBJ2-7; CDR3aa: CATSRDPGRLYEQYF; CDR3nt: TGTGCCACCAGTCGGGATCCGGGACGCCTCTACGAGCAGTACTTC